The 27 T cell receptor beta chains listed next were all sequenced from one sample in a study of blood T cell repertoires in COVID-19. TCRdb's copy holds only in-frame clones and misses some; the assay was immunoSEQ multiplex PCR. Here the sample spans 110,000 to 150,000 clones, roughly 88% being singletons. Material: peripheral blood. These receptors were taken from a man aged 55 to 70 with active or convalescent COVID-19.

The sample holds a few counts of this clone. The chain employs TRBV25-1 and TRBJ1-2, with D uncertain. Per germline, CDR1 MGHDK and CDR2 SYGVNS. V was clipped by 0 bases and J by 5 bases, with 10 bases between them. The CDR3 spans 14 residues. CDR3 in amino acids: CASSEYLETYGYTF. The CDR3 DNA sequence: TGTGCCAGCAGTGAATATCTAGAGACTTATGGCTACACCTTC.

This clone has more than one count but fewer than ten. The rearrangement uses TRBV2 and TRBJ1-2, with D tentatively TRBD1 (6 bases). V shed 7 bases and J shed 0 bases, with 15 bases lying between them. Per germline, CDR1 SNHLY and CDR2 FYNNEI. This CDR3 is 15 amino acids long. The CDR3 loop is CASTITGTTNYGYTF. The CDR3 DNA sequence: TGTGCCAGCACTATAACCGGGACAACTAACTATGGCTACACCTTC.

The rearrangement joins TRBV7-2 to TRBJ1-1; D perhaps matches TRBD1 (5 bases). Germline V lookup: CDR1 SGHTA, CDR2 FQGNSA. The CDR3 runs 15 residues. V was cut by 5 bases and J by 1 base, with 14 bases left in between. The CDR3 reads CASSIQGHSNTEAFF. DNA of the CDR3: TGTGCCAGCAGCATTCAAGGACACTCGAACACTGAAGCTTTCTTT.

This clone was detected once. CDR3 DNA: TGTGCCAGCAGCGAGCCTCATTCCTACAATGAGCAGTTCTTC. Translating it yields CASSEPHSYNEQFF. J is TRBJ2-1 and V is TRBV3-1 (or the pseudogene TRBV3-2), with no clear D. Trimming stripped 5 bases from V and 1 base from J, with 9 bases between. Germline V gene lookup returns CDR1 LGHDT and CDR2 YNNKEL (reference sequence). CDR3 size: 14 residues.

This clone was seen a few times. The V call is TRBV6-6, the J call TRBJ1-2; the match to TRBD1 covers 10 bases. Germline V gene lookup returns CDR1 MNHNY and CDR2 SVGAGI (reference sequence). V dropped 8 bases and J dropped 2; count of bases not matched to a gene: 2. The length of the CDR3 is 13 residues. CDR3 nucleotides: TGTGCCAGCGGGACAGGGGACAACTATGGCTACACCTTC. Its protein is CASGTGDNYGYTF.

The genes are TRBV6-2 or TRBV6-3 and TRBJ1-1; D gene uncertain. The V end lost 2 bases, the J end lost 4 bases, and 8 bases lay between the germline ends. CDR1 is MNHEY and CDR2 is SVGEGT in the germline V gene. This CDR3 is 13 amino acids long. The CDR3 bases are TGTGCCAGCAGTTACAACCGGGGCACTGAAGCTTTCTTT. It codes for CASSYNRGTEAFF.

The rearrangement links TRBV5-1 to TRBJ2-2; 9 bases are shared with TRBD2. V dropped 0 bases and J dropped 5; count of bases not matched to a gene: 2. CDR1 is SGHRS and CDR2 is YFSETQ in the germline V gene. The CDR3 contains 15 residues. The CDR3, as DNA: TGCGCCAGCAGCTTGGTTACTAGCGGGACCGGGGAGCTGTTTTTT. Residues: CASSLVTSGTGELFF.

This clone showed up just once. The chain carries TRBV6-4 and TRBJ2-2, with 10 nucleotides matching TRBD2. V lost 5 bases and J lost 0; bases outside the gene matches: 9. Germline assignment: CDR1 MRHNA and CDR2 SNTAGT. This CDR3 has 18 residues. CDR3 loop: CASSPSSGRGSNTGELFF. As DNA, the CDR3 is TGTGCCAGCAGTCCGTCGAGCGGGAGGGGATCGAACACCGGGGAGCTGTTTTTT.

The gene calls are TRBV15 and TRBJ2-7, with 7 bases matching TRBD1. CDR1 and CDR2 (germline): LNHNV, YYDKDF (reference sequence). The CDR3 spans 14 residues. Trimming took 5 bases from V and 5 from J; bases not matched to a gene: 9. The CDR3 protein is CATSPRQGVHEQYF. DNA of the CDR3: TGTGCCACCAGCCCCCGACAGGGAGTCCACGAGCAGTACTTC. Variable domain in full (rest from reference TRBV15 and TRBJ2-7): DAMVIQNPRYQVTQFGKPVTLSCSQTLNHNVMYWYQQKSSQAPKLLFHYYDKDFNNEADTPDNFQSRRPNTSFCFLDIRSPGLGDTAMYLCATSPRQGVHEQYFGPGTRLTVT.

The J gene is TRBJ1-4, the V gene TRBV4-3, with TRBD1 matching over 7 bases. CDR3 length: 19 amino acids. Losses at the gene ends were 4 bases for V and 0 bases for J; bases not matched to a gene: 14. Looked up from germline, CDR1 is LGHNA and CDR2 is YSLEER. CDR3 protein: CASSPQIKRTGATNEKLFF. DNA for the CDR3: TGCGCCAGCAGCCCACAAATCAAACGGACAGGAGCAACTAATGAAAAACTGTTTTTT.

The V and J genes are TRBV6-5 and TRBJ1-3; D unresolved. The CDR3 length is 15 residues. CDR1 and CDR2 (germline): MNHEY, SVGAGI. Trimming stripped 0 bases from V and 0 bases from J, with 6 bases between. The CDR3 region is CASSYSRYSGNTIYF. Written as DNA, the CDR3 is TGTGCCAGCAGTTACTCGAGGTACTCTGGAAACACCATATATTTT.

This rearrangement joins TRBV7-7 to TRBJ2-1, with TRBD2 identical over 13 bases. This CDR3 region has 16 residues. The germline gives CDR1 SSHAT, CDR2 FNYEAQ (reference sequence). Trimming removed 5 bases from V and 9 bases from J; junction bases left unmatched: 10. The CDR3 DNA reads TGTGCCAGCAGCCCAGGACTAGCGGGAGACTCGGGTGAGCAGTTCTTC. It specifies CASSPGLAGDSGEQFF.

This clone was seen only once. V is TRBV27 and J is TRBJ1-5; 8 bases match TRBD1. This CDR3 comprises 15 residues. Germline V lookup: CDR1 MNHEY, CDR2 SMNVEV (reference sequence). The J segment lost 5 bases and the V segment lost 1 base, leaving 4 bases of the junction unmatched. CDR3: CASSLFSGGHQPQHF. The DNA for the CDR3 is TGTGCCAGCAGTTTATTCTCAGGGGGCCATCAGCCCCAGCATTTT.

This clone has more than one count but fewer than ten. The chain couples TRBV21-1 to TRBJ2-7; the tabulated D call, TRBD2, remains unverified against the DNA. TRBV21-1 is a recognized pseudogene. The length of the CDR3 is 16 residues. The CDR3 protein is CASSKVIGGELYEQYF. The CDR3, as DNA: TGTGCCAGCAGCAAAGTGATCGGGGGGGAACTCTACGAGCAGTACTTC.

This rearrangement joins TRBV12-3 or TRBV12-4 to TRBJ1-1, with D perhaps TRBD1 (5 bases). This CDR3 is 10 amino acids long. The germline V and J ends were trimmed by 10 bases and 8 bases, with 11 bases remaining between them. The CDR3 spells CATAGPEAFF. The CDR3 coding sequence is TGTGCCACCGCAGGGCCCGAAGCTTTCTTT.

This chain links TRBV7-2 with TRBJ1-3; TRBD1 is a possible D gene (5 bases). Germline lookup yields CDR1 SGHTA and CDR2 FQGNSA. Trimming took off 8 bases at V and 3 bases at J, with 17 bases between the two ends. The CDR3 consists of 15 residues. In DNA, the CDR3 is TGTGCCAGCGCCGTTTCGGGGGGTGGTGGAAACACCATATATTTT. The encoded protein is CASAVSGGGGNTIYF.

J is TRBJ1-2 and V is TRBV3-1 (or the pseudogene TRBV3-2); D remains unclear. Germline CDR1 is LGHDT and CDR2 is YNNKEL (reference sequence). V was cut by 1 base and J by 0 bases, with 6 bases left in between. The CDR3 is 14 amino acids. CDR3 nucleotide sequence: TGTGCCAGCAGCCAAGGTATCCCTAACTATGGCTACACCTTC. Its translation is CASSQGIPNYGYTF.

This chain joins TRBV30 and TRBJ2-3, with D possibly TRBD2 on 6 matching bases. CDR3 length: 13 amino acids. V lost 8 bases, J lost 0 bases, and 12 bases lay in between. Germline values: CDR1 GTSNPN, CDR2 SVGIG (reference sequence). The CDR3 DNA reads TGTGCCGGGGGGACCTCTAGCACAGATACGCAGTATTTT. Protein sequence: CAGGTSSTDTQYF.

This chain joins TRBV6-5 and TRBJ1-3; D is perhaps TRBD1 (5 bases). Between the trimmed V and J ends, which lost 2 bases and 7 bases, there was a span of 15 bases. CDR1 and CDR2 (germline): MNHEY, SVGAGI. The CDR3 contains 15 residues. The CDR3: CASSYQAGYGNTIYF. The CDR3 DNA reads as TGTGCCAGCAGTTACCAAGCAGGGTACGGGAACACCATATATTTT.

The rearrangement uses TRBV6-5 and TRBJ2-3; 8 positions match TRBD1. Trimming cost V 7 bases and J 0 bases; bases outside gene matches: 3. The CDR3 is made up of 14 amino acids. Germline V CDR1 and CDR2: MNHEY, SVGAGI. The CDR3 reads CASKGTGSTDTQYF. The CDR3 DNA is TGTGCCAGCAAAGGGACAGGCAGCACAGATACGCAGTATTTT.

The chain has TRBV5-4 and TRBJ2-2, with a weak D call TRBD2 (6 bases). The CDR3 extends over 16 amino acids. V lost 1 base to trimming and J lost 6 bases, with 16 bases between them. Germline values: CDR1 SGHNT, CDR2 YYREEE (reference sequence). CDR3 DNA sequence: TGTGCCAGCAGCTTGCCCCAGGGAGGTTTACCCGGGGAGCTGTTTTTT. Translation gives CASSLPQGGLPGELFF.

The CDR3 nucleotides read TGTGCCAGCAGCCAAGATCTTCGGGGAGTCAGCTATGGCTACACCTTC. This sequence encodes CASSQDLRGVSYGYTF. This chain connects TRBV14 to TRBJ1-2; D unresolved. The CDR3 spans 16 residues. Germline V gene sequence: CDR1 SGHDN, CDR2 FVKESK. V gave up 0 bases and J gave up 4 bases, with 15 bases separating them.

This chain uses TRBV12-3 or TRBV12-4 with TRBJ2-4; weak D call: TRBD1 (5 bases). The V gene lost 2 bases and the J gene lost 4 bases, with 6 bases spanning the gap. This CDR3 is 13 amino acids long. The chain's CDR3 is CASSLQGKNIQYF. The CDR3, as DNA: TGTGCCAGCAGTTTACAGGGTAAAAACATTCAGTACTTC.

V and J are TRBV30 and TRBJ1-5; 10 positions agree with TRBD1. This CDR3 spans 13 amino acids. CDR1 GTSNPN and CDR2 SVGIG come from the germline V gene (reference sequence). Trimming removed 1 base from V and 7 bases from J; junction bases left unmatched: 1. The CDR3 loop is CAWSGQGAQPQHF. The DNA of the CDR3 is TGTGCCTGGAGTGGACAGGGGGCCCAGCCCCAGCATTTT.

This clone was seen a single time. V gene TRBV11-3 combines with J gene TRBJ1-1; D might be TRBD1 (5 bases). V gave up 0 bases and J gave up 2 bases, with 7 bases separating them. Germline V gives CDR1 SGHNT, CDR2 YENEEA. This CDR3 is built from 14 residues. DNA for the CDR3: TGTGCCAGCAGCTTAGACGGGACTAACACTGAAGCTTTCTTT. Translated: CASSLDGTNTEAFF.

The chain links TRBV9 to TRBJ1-5; D not resolved. The length of the CDR3 is 15 residues. V lost 0 bases to trimming and J lost 2 bases, with 9 bases between them. CDR1 and CDR2 (germline): SGDLS, YYNGEE. CDR3 bases: TGTGCCAGCAGCGTAGGAGGGTACCGCAATCAGCCCCAGCATTTT. Residues: CASSVGGYRNQPQHF.

The rearrangement joins TRBV10-2 to TRBJ2-2; TRBD2 matches 10 bases. CDR1 and CDR2 from the germline V gene are WSHSY and SAAADI. CDR3 length: 15 amino acids. The V gene end was trimmed by 7 bases and the J gene end by 4 bases; junction bases not matched to a gene: 6. In DNA form, the CDR3 reads TGCGCCAGCACCCGGACTAGCGGTAGCACCGGGGAGCTGTTTTTT. Residues: CASTRTSGSTGELFF.